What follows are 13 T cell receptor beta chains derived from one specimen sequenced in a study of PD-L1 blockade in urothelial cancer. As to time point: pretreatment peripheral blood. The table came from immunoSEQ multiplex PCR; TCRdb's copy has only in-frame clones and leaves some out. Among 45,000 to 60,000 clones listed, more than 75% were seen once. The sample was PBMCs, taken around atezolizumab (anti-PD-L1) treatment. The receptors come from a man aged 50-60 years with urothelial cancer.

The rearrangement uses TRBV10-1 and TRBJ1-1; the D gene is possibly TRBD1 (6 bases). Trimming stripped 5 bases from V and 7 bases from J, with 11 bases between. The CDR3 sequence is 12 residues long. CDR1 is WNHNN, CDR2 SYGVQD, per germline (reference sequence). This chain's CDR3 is CASSTQGFEAFF. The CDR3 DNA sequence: TGCGCCAGCAGTACACAGGGTTTTGAAGCTTTCTTT.

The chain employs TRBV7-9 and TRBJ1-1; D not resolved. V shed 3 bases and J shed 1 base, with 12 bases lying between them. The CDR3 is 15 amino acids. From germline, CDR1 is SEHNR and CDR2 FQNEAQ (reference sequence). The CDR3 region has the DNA TGTGCCAGCAGCTTGAGTCGGGGAACGAACACTGAAGCTTTCTTT. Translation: CASSLSRGTNTEAFF.

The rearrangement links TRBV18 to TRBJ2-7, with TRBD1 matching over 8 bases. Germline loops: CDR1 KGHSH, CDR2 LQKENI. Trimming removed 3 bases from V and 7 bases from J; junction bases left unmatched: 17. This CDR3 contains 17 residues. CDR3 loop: CASSPLPPTGEIREQYF. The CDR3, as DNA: TGTGCCAGCTCACCCCTCCCCCCGACAGGGGAGATTAGAGAGCAGTACTTC.

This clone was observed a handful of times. The CDR3 sequence: CASSVTQGPRDTQYF. CDR3 in DNA: TGTGCCAGCAGCGTAACCCAGGGGCCACGAGATACGCAGTATTTT. The gene calls are TRBV9 and TRBJ2-3; maybe TRBD1 (6 bases). V was clipped by 1 base and J by 5 bases, with 14 bases between them. The CDR3 consists of 15 residues. Germline V lookup: CDR1 SGDLS, CDR2 YYNGEE.

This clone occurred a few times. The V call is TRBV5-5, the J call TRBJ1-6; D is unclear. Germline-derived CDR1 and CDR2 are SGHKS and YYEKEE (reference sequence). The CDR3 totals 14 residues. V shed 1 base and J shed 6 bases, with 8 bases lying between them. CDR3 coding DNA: TGTGCCAGCAGCTTGACAGTCCTTAATTCACCCCTCCACTTT. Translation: CASSLTVLNSPLHF.

DNA for the CDR3: TGTGCCAGCAGCTTTCAAAGAACTAGCGTCTACAATGAGCAGTTCTTC. Translating it yields CASSFQRTSVYNEQFF. The rearrangement joins TRBV7-8 to TRBJ2-1; TRBD2 aligns across 7 bases. The CDR3 totals 16 residues. Per the germline V gene, CDR1 is SGHVS and CDR2 is FQNEAQ. The trim removed 3 bases at V and 3 bases at J, leaving 8 bases unmatched.

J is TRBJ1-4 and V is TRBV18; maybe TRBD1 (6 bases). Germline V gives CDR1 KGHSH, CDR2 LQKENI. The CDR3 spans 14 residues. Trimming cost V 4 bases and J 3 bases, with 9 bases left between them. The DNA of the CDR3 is TGTGCCAGCTCACAGGGACACGCTAATGAAAAACTGTTTTTT. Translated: CASSQGHANEKLFF.

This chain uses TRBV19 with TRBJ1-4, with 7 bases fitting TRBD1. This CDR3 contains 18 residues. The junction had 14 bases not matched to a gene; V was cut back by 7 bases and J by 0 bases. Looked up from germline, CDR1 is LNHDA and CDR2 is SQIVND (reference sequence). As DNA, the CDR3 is TGTGCCAGTACGAAACAGGGGTCCTTGACTGCAACTAATGAAAAACTGTTTTTT. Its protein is CASTKQGSLTATNEKLFF.

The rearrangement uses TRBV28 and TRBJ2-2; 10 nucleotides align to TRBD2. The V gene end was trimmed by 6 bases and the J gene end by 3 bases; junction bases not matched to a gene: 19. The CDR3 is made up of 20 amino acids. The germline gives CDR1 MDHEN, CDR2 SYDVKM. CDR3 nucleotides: TGTGCCAGCAGCGGGTCAAAGCTAGCGGGAGTGATTCGGGACACCGGGGAGCTGTTTTTT. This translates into CASSGSKLAGVIRDTGELFF.

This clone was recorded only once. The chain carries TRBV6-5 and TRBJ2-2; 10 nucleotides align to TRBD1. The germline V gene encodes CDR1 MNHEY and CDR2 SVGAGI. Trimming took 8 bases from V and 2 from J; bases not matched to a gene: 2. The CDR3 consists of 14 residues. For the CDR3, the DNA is TGTGCCAGCTGGACAGGGGGAAACACCGGGGAGCTGTTTTTT. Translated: CASWTGGNTGELFF.

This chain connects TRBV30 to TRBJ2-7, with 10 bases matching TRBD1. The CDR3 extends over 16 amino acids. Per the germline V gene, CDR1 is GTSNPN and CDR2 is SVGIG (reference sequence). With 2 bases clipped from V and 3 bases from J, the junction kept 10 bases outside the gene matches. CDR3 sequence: CAWSSLGDRGNYEQYF. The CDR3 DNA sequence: TGTGCCTGGAGTAGCCTCGGGGACAGGGGTAACTACGAGCAGTACTTC.

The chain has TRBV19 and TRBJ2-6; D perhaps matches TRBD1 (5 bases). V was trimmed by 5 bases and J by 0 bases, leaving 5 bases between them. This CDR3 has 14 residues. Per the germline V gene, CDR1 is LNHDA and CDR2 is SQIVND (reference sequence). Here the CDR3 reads CASSDSSGANVLTF. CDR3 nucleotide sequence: TGTGCCAGTAGTGACAGCTCTGGGGCCAACGTCCTGACTTTC.

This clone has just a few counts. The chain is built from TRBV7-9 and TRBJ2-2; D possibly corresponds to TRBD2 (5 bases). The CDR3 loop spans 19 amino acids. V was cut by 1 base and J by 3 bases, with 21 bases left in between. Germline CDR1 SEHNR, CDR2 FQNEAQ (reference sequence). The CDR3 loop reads CASSLGRTRLLLYTGELFF. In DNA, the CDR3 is TGTGCCAGCAGCTTAGGCAGAACCCGACTACTGCTCTACACCGGGGAGCTGTTTTTT.